The 9 T cell receptor beta chains below all came from one sample that was sequenced in a study of T cell changes during pregnancy in multiple sclerosis. Clones were read by immunoSEQ multiplex PCR, and TCRdb kept only the in-frame ones, dropping some. The table includes 38,000 or so clones, under 95% detected once. Source: CD4+ T cells from peripheral blood mononuclear cells, taken in the second trimester of pregnancy. The receptors originated from a female donor in good health, enrolled as a control in a pregnancy study.

The gene calls are TRBV5-6 and TRBJ2-7; a possible D gene is TRBD2 (5 bases). CDR1 SGHDT and CDR2 YYEEEE come from the germline V gene. V was pared by 2 bases and J by 0 bases, with 12 bases between. The CDR3 length is 15 residues. The CDR3 sequence: CASSFEMGSSYEQYF. CDR3 sequence (DNA): TGTGCCAGCAGCTTTGAGATGGGGAGCTCCTACGAGCAGTACTTC.

The J gene is TRBJ2-7, the V gene TRBV5-6; D perhaps matches TRBD1 (5 bases). The CDR3 loop spans 13 amino acids. Germline V gene lookup returns CDR1 SGHDT and CDR2 YYEEEE. The V end was cut by 2 bases, the J end by 11 bases, with 17 bases between. Here the CDR3 DNA reads TGTGCCAGCAGCTTTCGACAGCTGGATGAGGAGTACTTC. This gives the protein CASSFRQLDEEYF.

The chain has TRBV27 and TRBJ2-7; 10 bases are shared with TRBD1. CDR1 is MNHEY, CDR2 SMNVEV, per germline (reference sequence). V was pared by 6 bases and J by 4 bases, with 6 bases of the junction left unmatched. The CDR3 contains 14 residues. This CDR3 is CASSRDRGVYEQYF. CDR3 DNA: TGTGCCAGCAGCCGGGACAGGGGTGTTTACGAGCAGTACTTC.

This chain links TRBV6-5 with TRBJ1-2, with 8 nucleotides matching TRBD1. The germline V gene has CDR1 MNHEY and CDR2 SVGAGI. This CDR3 has 13 amino acids. J lost 4 bases, V lost 6 bases, and 4 bases had no gene match. In DNA, the CDR3 is TGTGCCAGCAGACTAACAGGGGGCTATGGCTACACCTTC. Translation gives CASRLTGGYGYTF.

The chain joins TRBV7-2 to TRBJ2-7; 10 positions match TRBD1. The CDR3 is 17 amino acids. Per the germline V gene, CDR1 is SGHTA and CDR2 is FQGNSA. V trimming: 1 base; J trimming: 1 base; junction bases outside the gene matches: 7. CDR3 residues: CASSLGVGTGVSYEQYF. The CDR3 nucleotides are TGTGCCAGCAGCTTAGGGGTCGGGACAGGGGTATCCTACGAGCAGTACTTC.

The chain links TRBV4-1 to TRBJ2-6, with a tentative D call TRBD1 (6 bases). With 1 base removed from V and 0 bases from J, the gap between germline ends came to 10 bases. The CDR3 loop spans 17 amino acids. CDR1 and CDR2 from the germline V gene are MGHRA and YSYEKL. The CDR3 coding sequence is TGCGCCAGCAGCCAAGCGGACAGCTCCTCTGGGGCCAACGTCCTGACTTTC. Translating it yields CASSQADSSSGANVLTF.

DNA of the CDR3: TGTGCCAGCAGCTTAGCTTCAGGGGTGACCGGGGAGCTGTTTTTT. This encodes CASSLASGVTGELFF. The J gene is TRBJ2-2, the V gene TRBV7-6, with D perhaps matching TRBD1 (6 bases). This CDR3 region has 15 residues. Germline V lookup: CDR1 SGHVS, CDR2 FNYEAQ. Trimming pared 0 bases from V and 5 bases from J, leaving 10 bases between.

V usage is TRBV7-2 and J usage is TRBJ2-3, with TRBD2 matching 11 bases. With 7 bases clipped from V and 11 bases from J, the junction kept 11 bases outside the gene matches. The germline CDR1 and CDR2 sequences are SGHTA and FQGNSA. The CDR3 sequence is 14 residues long. Here the CDR3 reads CASNLAGGQGMQYF. CDR3 coding DNA: TGTGCCAGCAATTTAGCGGGGGGGCAGGGTATGCAGTATTTT.

This clone showed up just once. The rearrangement joins TRBV5-8 to TRBJ2-1, with 8 bases that match TRBD2. The ends lost 2 bases at V and 9 bases at J; junction bases unmatched: 10. Looked up from germline, CDR1 is SGHTS and CDR2 is YDEGEE. The length of the CDR3 is 15 residues. DNA for the CDR3: TGTGCCAGCAGCTTAGAGCGCGCGAGCGGGGGTGAGCAGTTCTTC. Translating gives CASSLERASGGEQFF.